Listed below are T cell receptor beta chains from one sample, sequenced in a study of blood T cells in healthy people across ages. Each CDR3 protein is one row after TCRdb ran MiXCR on the 5' RACE reads. The data contain some 1.7 million distinct CDR3 sequences, roughly 27% of them seen just once; the ten biggest clones take up 7.7%. Sequenced material: blood. Receptors were obtained from a woman in her 30s in good health. CDR3s include the opening cysteine and the closing phenylalanine or tryptophan. The size entry is marked missing in some rows and otherwise reads once, few, many or a size class.

v_call	cdr3_length	j_call	clone_size	cdr3_aa
TRBV27	14	TRBJ1-5	-	CASSATIGNQPQHF
TRBV12-3/TRBV12-4	16	TRBJ2-2	once	CASTPWSGGVGGELFF
TRBV5-5	17	TRBJ2-1	few	CASSPQGAAPSYNEQFF
TRBV20-1	13	TRBJ1-5	few	CSAPNTANQPQHF
TRBV7-2	14	TRBJ2-7	few	CASSLAFPDYEQYF
TRBV9	13	TRBJ1-1	few	CASSATGVPEAFF
TRBV29-1	14	TRBJ2-1	few	CSVEFRVGGNEQFF
TRBV3-1	13	TRBJ1-3	-	CASSQGSRNTIYF
TRBV5-1	14	TRBJ2-2	few	CASSEDPGPGELFF
TRBV28	16	TRBJ2-4	few	CASSFRTSGSGSIQYF
TRBV20-1	11	TRBJ2-7	-	CSARGTREQYF
TRBV9	15	TRBJ2-1	many	CASSVRDRAINEQFF
TRBV7-2	16	TRBJ2-1	many	CASSTSRLAGVNEQFF
TRBV25-1	13	TRBJ2-7	many	CASSTRGPYEQYF
TRBV28	15	TRBJ1-2	-	CASSSAGTGSYGYTF
TRBV4-1	17	TRBJ2-4	once	CASSRVGARLAKNIQYF
TRBV20-1	12	TRBJ1-4	-	CSARGYDEKLFF
TRBV7-2	17	TRBJ2-1	-	CASGPAETSVTYNEQFF
TRBV14	13	TRBJ1-1	-	CASSPWGDTEAFF
TRBV7-9	15	TRBJ2-5	many	CASSFSGEYQETQYF
TRBV11-3	15	TRBJ2-5	-	CASSQAAGDHETQYF
TRBV28	16	TRBJ2-7	-	CASSALGPNQGNEQYF
TRBV18	15	TRBJ1-5	few	CASSPETGVGQPQHF
TRBV7-8	18	TRBJ2-3	few	CASSRTRAQSLSTDTQYF
TRBV12-3/TRBV12-4	14	TRBJ1-1	-	CASSAQGTGTEAFF
TRBV28	14	TRBJ2-3	few	CASSSDPTSLASYF
TRBV2	15	TRBJ2-7	-	CASTRDSGGVYEQYF
TRBV6-5	13	TRBJ2-7	many	CASREQFRDEQYF
TRBV6-5	16	TRBJ2-5	few	CASRDSGAPTQETQYF
TRBV7-9	15	TRBJ2-5	many	CASSFGQGARETQYF
TRBV12-3/TRBV12-4	17	TRBJ2-6	-	CASSPGQGKPGANVLTF
TRBV9	17	TRBJ2-1	-	CASSPGGTSGRANEQFF
TRBV20-1	12	TRBJ1-2	-	CSASPDSYGYTF
TRBV5-1	16	TRBJ2-1	many	CASSLTSGGAGNEQFF
TRBV20-1	13	TRBJ2-7	-	CSARVHRSYEQYF
TRBV15	15	TRBJ1-5	-	CATSPYVEANQPQHF
TRBV20-1	14	TRBJ2-7	few	CSARSWDRSYEQYF
TRBV4-1	14	TRBJ2-3	-	CASSQEGQGSTQYF
TRBV6-4	15	TRBJ1-5	-	CAPLGGVYSNQPQHF
TRBV9	16	TRBJ2-3	-	CASSERIDTRTDTQYF
TRBV20-1	13	TRBJ1-2	-	CSARDRKKGGHTF
TRBV5-1	14	TRBJ2-1	-	CASSLGEYGNEQFF
TRBV4-1	15	TRBJ2-7	-	CASSQEPTGTYEQYF
TRBV10-3	14	TRBJ2-1	few	CAISAGQGYNEQFF
TRBV20-1	15	TRBJ2-5	-	CSAAGTGGRQGTQYF
TRBV12-3/TRBV12-4	13	TRBJ2-7	-	CASSMGQAYEQYF
TRBV12-3/TRBV12-4	15	TRBJ2-1	few	CASSFLLTGNNEQFF
TRBV7-2	12	TRBJ1-6	-	CASSLDLGPLHF
TRBV10-3	15	TRBJ2-3	few	CAISGVGEKLDTQYF
TRBV4-3	13	TRBJ1-1	-	CASSQAGTDEAFF
TRBV12-3/TRBV12-4	15	TRBJ2-5	few	CASSFGLARGETQYF
TRBV7-9	14	TRBJ2-2	-	CASRVDRPTGELFF
TRBV29-1	11	-	few	CSVAQVGEQYF